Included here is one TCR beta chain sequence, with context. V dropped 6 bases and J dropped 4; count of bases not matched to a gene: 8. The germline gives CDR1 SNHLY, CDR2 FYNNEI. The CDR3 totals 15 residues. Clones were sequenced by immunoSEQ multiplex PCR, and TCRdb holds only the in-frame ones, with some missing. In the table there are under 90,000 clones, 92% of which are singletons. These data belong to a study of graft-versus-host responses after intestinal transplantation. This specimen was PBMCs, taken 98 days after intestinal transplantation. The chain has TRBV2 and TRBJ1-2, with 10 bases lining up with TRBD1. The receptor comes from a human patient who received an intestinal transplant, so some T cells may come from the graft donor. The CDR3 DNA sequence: TGTGCCAGCAGCCCGGGACAGGGGAGGTCCTATGGCTACACCTTC. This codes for CASSPGQGRSYGYTF.